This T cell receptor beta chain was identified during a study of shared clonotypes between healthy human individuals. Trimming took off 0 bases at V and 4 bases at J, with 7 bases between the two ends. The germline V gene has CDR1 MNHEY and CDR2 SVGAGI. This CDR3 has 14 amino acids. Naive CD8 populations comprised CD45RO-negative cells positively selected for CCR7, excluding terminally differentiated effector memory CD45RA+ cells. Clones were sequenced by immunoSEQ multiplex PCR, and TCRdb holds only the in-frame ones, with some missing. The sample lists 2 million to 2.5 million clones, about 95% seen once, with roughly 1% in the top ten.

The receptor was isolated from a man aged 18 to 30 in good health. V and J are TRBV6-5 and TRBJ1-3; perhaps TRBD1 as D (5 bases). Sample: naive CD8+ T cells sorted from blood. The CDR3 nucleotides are TGTGCCAGCAGTTACTCAGGGGAGGGAAACACCATATATTTT. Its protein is CASSYSGEGNTIYF.